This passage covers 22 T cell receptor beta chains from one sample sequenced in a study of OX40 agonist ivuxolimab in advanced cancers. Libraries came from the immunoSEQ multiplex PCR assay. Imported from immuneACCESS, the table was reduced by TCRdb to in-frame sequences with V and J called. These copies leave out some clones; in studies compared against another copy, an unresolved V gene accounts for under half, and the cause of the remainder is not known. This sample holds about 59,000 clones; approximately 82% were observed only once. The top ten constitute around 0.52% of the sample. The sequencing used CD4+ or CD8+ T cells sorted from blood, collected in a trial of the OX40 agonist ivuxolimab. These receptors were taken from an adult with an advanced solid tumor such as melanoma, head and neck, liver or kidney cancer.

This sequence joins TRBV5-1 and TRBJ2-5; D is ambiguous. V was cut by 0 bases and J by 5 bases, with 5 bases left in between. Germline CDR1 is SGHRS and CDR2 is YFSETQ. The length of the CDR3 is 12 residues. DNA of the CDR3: TGCGCCAGCAGCTTGGTTAGTGAGACCCAGTACTTC. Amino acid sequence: CASSLVSETQYF.

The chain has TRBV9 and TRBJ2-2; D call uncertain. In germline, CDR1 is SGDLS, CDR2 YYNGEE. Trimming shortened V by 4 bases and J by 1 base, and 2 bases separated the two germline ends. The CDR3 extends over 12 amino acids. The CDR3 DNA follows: TGTGCCAGCAGCCGGAACACCGGGGAGCTGTTTTTT. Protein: CASSRNTGELFF. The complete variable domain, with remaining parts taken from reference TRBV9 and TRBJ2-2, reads DSGVTQTPKHLITATGQRVTLRCSPRSGDLSVYWYQQSLDQGLQFLIQYYNGEERAKGNILERFSAQQFPDLHSELNLSSLELGDSALYFCASSRNTGELFFGEGSRLTVL.

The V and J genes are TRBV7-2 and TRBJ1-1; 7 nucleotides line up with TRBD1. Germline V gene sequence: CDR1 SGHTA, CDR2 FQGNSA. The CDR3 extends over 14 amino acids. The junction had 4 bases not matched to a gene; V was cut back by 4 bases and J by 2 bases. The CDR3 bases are TGTGCCAGCAGCTCAGGGACAGCCAACACTGAAGCTTTCTTT. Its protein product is CASSSGTANTEAFF.

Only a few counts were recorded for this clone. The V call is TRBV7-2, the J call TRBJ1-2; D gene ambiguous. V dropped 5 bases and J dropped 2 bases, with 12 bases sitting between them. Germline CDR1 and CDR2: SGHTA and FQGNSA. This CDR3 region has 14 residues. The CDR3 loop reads CASSAQDGNYGYTF. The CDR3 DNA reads TGTGCCAGCAGCGCCCAGGACGGGAACTATGGCTACACCTTC. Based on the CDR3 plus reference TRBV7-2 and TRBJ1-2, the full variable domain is GAGVSQSPSNKVTEKGKDVELRCDPISGHTALYWYRQSLGQGLEFLIYFQGNSAPDKSGLPSDRFSAERTGGSVSTLTIQRTQQEDSAVYLCASSAQDGNYGYTFGSGTRLTVV.

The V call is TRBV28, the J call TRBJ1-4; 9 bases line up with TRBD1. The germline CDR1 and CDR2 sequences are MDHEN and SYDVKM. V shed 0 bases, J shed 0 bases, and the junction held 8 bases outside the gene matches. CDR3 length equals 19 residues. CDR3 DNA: TGTGCCAGCAGTTTATGGACAGGGGGGATGAAAACAACTAATGAAAAACTGTTTTTT. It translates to CASSLWTGGMKTTNEKLFF.

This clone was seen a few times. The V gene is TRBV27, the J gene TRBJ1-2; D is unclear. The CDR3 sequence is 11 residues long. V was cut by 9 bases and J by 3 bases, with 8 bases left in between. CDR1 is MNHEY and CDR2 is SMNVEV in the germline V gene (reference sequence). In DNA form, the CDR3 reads TGTGCCAGTAGGGTCCACTATGGCTACACCTTC. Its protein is CASRVHYGYTF.

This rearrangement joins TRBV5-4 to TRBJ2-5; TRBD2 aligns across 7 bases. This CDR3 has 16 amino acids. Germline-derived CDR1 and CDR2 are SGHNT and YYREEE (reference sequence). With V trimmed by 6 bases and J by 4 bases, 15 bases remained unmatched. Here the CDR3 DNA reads TGTGCCAGCAAGGGCCGGGGAGGGCCGGGGAGAGAGACCCAGTACTTC. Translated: CASKGRGGPGRETQYF. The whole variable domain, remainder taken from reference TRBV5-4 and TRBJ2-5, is ETGVTQSPTHLIKTRGQQVTLRCSSQSGHNTVSWYQQALGQGPQFIFQYYREEENGRGNFPPRFSGLQFPNYSSELNVNALELDDSALYLCASKGRGGPGRETQYFGPGTRLLVL.

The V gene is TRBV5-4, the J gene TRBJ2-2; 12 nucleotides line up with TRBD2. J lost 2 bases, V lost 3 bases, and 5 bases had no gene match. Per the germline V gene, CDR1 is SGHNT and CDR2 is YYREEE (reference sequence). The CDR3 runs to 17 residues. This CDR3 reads CASSSQTSGRNTGELFF. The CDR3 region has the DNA TGTGCCAGCAGCTCTCAGACTAGCGGGAGAAACACCGGGGAGCTGTTTTTT.

The CDR3 nucleotides are TGTGCCAGCAGCGACGTGACAGGGCCTAACACTGAAGCTTTCTTT. It yields the protein CASSDVTGPNTEAFF. The chain links TRBV5-6 to TRBJ1-1; 7 bases agree with TRBD1. Germline CDR1 reads SGHDT; CDR2 reads YYEEEE. The CDR3 covers 15 residues. V dropped 4 bases and J dropped 2; count of bases not matched to a gene: 8.

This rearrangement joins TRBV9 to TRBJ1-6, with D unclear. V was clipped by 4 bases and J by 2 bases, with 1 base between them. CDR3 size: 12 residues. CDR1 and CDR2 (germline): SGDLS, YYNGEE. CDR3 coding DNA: TGTGCCAGCAGCACCTATAATTCACCCCTCCACTTT. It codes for CASSTYNSPLHF.

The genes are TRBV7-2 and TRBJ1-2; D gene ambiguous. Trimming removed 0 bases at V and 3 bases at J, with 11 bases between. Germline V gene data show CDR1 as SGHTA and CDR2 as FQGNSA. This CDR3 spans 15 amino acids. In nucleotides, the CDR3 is TGTGCCAGCAGCTTAGCGCCGGCGACGGACTATGGCTACACCTTC. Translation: CASSLAPATDYGYTF.

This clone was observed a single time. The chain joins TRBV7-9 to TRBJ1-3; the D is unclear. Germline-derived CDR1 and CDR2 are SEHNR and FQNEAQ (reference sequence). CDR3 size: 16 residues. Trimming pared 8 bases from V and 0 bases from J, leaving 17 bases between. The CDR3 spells CASHLMTGNSGNTIYF. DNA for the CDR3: TGTGCCAGCCACCTCATGACTGGAAACTCTGGAAACACCATATATTTT.

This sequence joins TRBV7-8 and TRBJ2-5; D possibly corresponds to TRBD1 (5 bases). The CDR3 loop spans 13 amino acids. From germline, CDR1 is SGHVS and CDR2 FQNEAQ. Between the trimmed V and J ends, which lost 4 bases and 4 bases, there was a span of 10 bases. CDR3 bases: TGTGCCAGCAGCTCAGGGTTTAGAGAGACCCAGTACTTC. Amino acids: CASSSGFRETQYF.

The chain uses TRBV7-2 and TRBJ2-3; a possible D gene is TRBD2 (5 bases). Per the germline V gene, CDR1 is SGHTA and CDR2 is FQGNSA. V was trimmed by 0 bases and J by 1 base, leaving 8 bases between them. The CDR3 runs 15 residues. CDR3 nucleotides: TGTGCCAGCAGCTTAGCGGGAGCTCGCACAGATACGCAGTATTTT. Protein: CASSLAGARTDTQYF.

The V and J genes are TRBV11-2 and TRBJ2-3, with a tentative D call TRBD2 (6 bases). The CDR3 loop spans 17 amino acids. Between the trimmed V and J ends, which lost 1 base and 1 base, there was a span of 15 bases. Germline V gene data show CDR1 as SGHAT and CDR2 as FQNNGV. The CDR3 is CASSLGGSGGGTDTQYF. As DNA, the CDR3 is TGTGCCAGCAGCTTAGGGGGTAGCGGTGGGGGCACAGATACGCAGTATTTT.

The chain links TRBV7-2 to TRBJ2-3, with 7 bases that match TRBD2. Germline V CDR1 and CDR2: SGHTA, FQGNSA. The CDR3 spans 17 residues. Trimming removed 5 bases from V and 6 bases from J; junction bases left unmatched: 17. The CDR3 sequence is CASSRDRASGLSDTQYF. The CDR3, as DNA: TGTGCCAGCAGCCGTGACCGGGCTAGCGGCCTATCGGATACGCAGTATTTT.

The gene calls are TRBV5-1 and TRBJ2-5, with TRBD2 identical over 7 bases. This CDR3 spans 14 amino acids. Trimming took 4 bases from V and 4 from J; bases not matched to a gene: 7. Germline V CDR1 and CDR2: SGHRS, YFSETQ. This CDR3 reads CASSPVGGGETQYF. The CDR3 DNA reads TGCGCCAGCAGCCCCGTTGGGGGGGGAGAGACCCAGTACTTC.

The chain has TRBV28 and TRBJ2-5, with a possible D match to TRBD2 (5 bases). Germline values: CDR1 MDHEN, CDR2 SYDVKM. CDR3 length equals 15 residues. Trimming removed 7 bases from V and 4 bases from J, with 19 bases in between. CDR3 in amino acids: CASNSPVEDAETQYF. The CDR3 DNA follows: TGTGCCAGCAACTCGCCCGTGGAGGACGCAGAGACCCAGTACTTC.

CDR3 DNA sequence: TGTGCCAGTAGTTGGATGGGGGAGCAGTTCTTC. Protein: CASSWMGEQFF. The rearrangement links TRBV19 to TRBJ2-1; D is undetermined. The germline V and J ends were trimmed by 5 bases and 10 bases, with 9 bases remaining between them. Germline lookup yields CDR1 LNHDA and CDR2 SQIVND (reference sequence). The CDR3 sequence is 11 residues long.

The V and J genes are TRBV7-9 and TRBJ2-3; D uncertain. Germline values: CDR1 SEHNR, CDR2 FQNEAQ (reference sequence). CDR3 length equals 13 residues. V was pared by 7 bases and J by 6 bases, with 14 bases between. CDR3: CASTTQSGDTQYF. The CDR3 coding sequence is TGTGCCAGCACCACCCAGTCCGGGGATACGCAGTATTTT.

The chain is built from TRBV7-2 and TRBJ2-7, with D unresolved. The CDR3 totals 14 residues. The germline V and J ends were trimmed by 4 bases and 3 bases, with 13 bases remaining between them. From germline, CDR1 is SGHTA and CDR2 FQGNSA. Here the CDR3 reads CASSSTTLDYEQYF. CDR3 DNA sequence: TGTGCCAGCAGCTCAACCACCTTGGACTACGAGCAGTACTTC. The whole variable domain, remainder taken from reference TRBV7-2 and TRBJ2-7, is GAGVSQSPSNKVTEKGKDVELRCDPISGHTALYWYRQSLGQGLEFLIYFQGNSAPDKSGLPSDRFSAERTGGSVSTLTIQRTQQEDSAVYLCASSSTTLDYEQYFGPGTRLTVT.

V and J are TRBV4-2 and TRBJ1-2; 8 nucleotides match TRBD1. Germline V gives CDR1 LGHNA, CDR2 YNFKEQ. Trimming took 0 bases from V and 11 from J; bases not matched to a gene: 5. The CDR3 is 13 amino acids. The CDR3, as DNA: TGTGCCAGCAGCCAAGATGACAGGGGAGTTTACACCTTC. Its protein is CASSQDDRGVYTF.